This T cell receptor beta chain was retrieved from a study of shared clonotypes between healthy human individuals (dated by TCRdb to the early 2020s). Describing the broader study: The cohort included three men and a couple of women between 18 and 49 years of age. Leukapheresis yielded between about 0.85 and 10 billion PBMCs per donor. Different laboratories and diverse techniques were used to prepare libraries and sequence TCR repertoires, to increase sequencing depth and limit assay-specific biases. The study deeply sequenced blood TCR repertoires of about 5 healthy adults to estimate repertoire size and the extent of clonotype sharing between individuals. For each donor, CD4 naive and CD4 memory were each run on three plates, CD8 naive on two plates, and CD8 memory on one plate.

The donors were healthy, HIV-negative adults who had no recently reported acute infections or vaccinations. Every donor was a Caucasian adult residing in Nashville, Tennessee, USA. CD4+ T cells were enriched through magnetic negative selection, after which naive cells were positively selected on CD45RA and the remaining negative fraction served as the memory subset. After blood collection by leukapheresis, PBMCs were isolated using Ficoll-Histopaque density gradient centrifugation and then cryopreserved in the vapor phase of liquid nitrogen. Purity and quantity of every magnetically sorted T cell population were checked by analytical flow cytometry. Genomic DNA was isolated from every sorted fraction and measured by UV absorbance on a Nanodrop 2000c. The CDR3 runs 14 residues from the cysteine to the phenylalanine. Only the CDR3 part of the read is kept: 42 bases, read in frame from the first base. A distance of 12 bases separates the germline ends of V and J, which lose 3 bases and 4 bases respectively. The germline V gene supplies CDR1 MGHRA and CDR2 YSYEKL.

Using the deep immunoSEQ assay, TCR CDR3 regions were amplified from genomic DNA by multiplex PCR. Extracted genomic DNA from each cell subset was spread evenly across all wells of several immunoSEQ 96-well plates, with each plate serving as a replicate. For sorted subsets, approximately 200 ng of genomic DNA, equivalent to 25,000 to 35,000 T cell genomes, went into each replicate PCR. Purified libraries were measured with a Qubit 3.0 fluorometer, size-checked on a Bioanalyzer 2100, and measured again with the KAPA Library Quantification kit. Every immunoSEQ 96-well plate was sequenced on a separate single-read 150-cycle Illumina NextSeq 550 flow cell. Per the original workflow: Because the immunoSEQ output held only junctional sequences and lacked quality scores, the filtering could not match the filtering applied to full-length reads. Sequences were annotated with PyIR, a Python wrapper for IgBLAST v1.9, and V/J genes and CDR3 were assigned using IMGT germline references. Reads with weak V/J assignments (E-value above 1e-6), missing CDR3, stop codons, out-of-frame junctions, or ambiguous translated residues were removed. V3J clonotypes were defined as sequences sharing an identical inferred V gene, J gene, and CDR3 amino acid sequence. Percentage overlap between repertoires was calculated by dividing the number of shared unique clonotypes by the size of the smaller repertoire. RTK rarefaction, the Chao1 estimator, and Recon v2.1 estimates of unobserved clonotypes were used to assess repertoire richness. OLGA was used to compute generation probabilities for all TCRbeta clonotypes that the gDNA method yielded from a few donors. TCRdb took over this immuneACCESS table, retaining in-frame rearrangements with V and J assigned. Such tables are incomplete; in checked studies, under half of the missing clones stem from an unresolved V gene, and the remainder is unexplained. That table furnishes V, J and clone size, whereas the DNA furnished D and trimming. The sample table contains 2.3 million or so clones; only one count was recorded for 90% to 95% of them. Clones ranked in the top ten supply about 0.41% of the sample.

Concerning this clone: It lacks a known antigen. No much larger clone exists at a distance of one base, and base qualities are not known.

What the research found in general, with its limitations: Estimated clonotype richness was generally larger for naive than for memory subsets. The genetic and exposure-history diversity represented was limited by the small number of donors. Sharing across a handful of donors was observed for around 5% of naive CD4, about 4% of naive CD8, about 2.3% of memory CD4, and around 0.4% of memory CD8 clonotypes. Based on pairwise subsampling, the degree of clonotype sharing among donors was expected to be affected by sequencing depth. Sampling was limited to blood, and TCR repertoires in tissue likely differ from TCR repertoires in blood. Rarefaction of sorted-subset datasets indicated incomplete sequencing despite the large sequencing depth. Clonotypes shared by all four sorted-subset donors showed higher generation probabilities than non-shared clonotypes.

This receptor chain uses TRBV4-1 and TRBJ1-1, with the D gene too uncertain to name. The source of this sequence is a man between 18 and 29 years old in good health. Some clones in this sample may be carry-over from other donors' samples. Sequencing input: naive CD4+ T cells from PBMCs. Per the publication, the cell subset or site label means: CD45RA+ positively selected. DNA sequence: TGCGCCAGCAGCCAGATCGACTATGGCACTGAAGCTTTCTTT. It is translated as CASSQIDYGTEAFF.